Presented here are 11 T cell receptor beta chains from one specimen sequenced in a study of siplizumab effects on memory and regulatory T cells. TCRdb keeps only in-frame clones here, not all; method: immunoSEQ multiplex PCR. The sample yields more than 45,000 clones, 85% to 95% seen once. Sequencing input: CD8+ T cells sorted from blood. The origin of the receptors is a human donor in good health.

The rearrangement links TRBV7-3 to TRBJ2-5, with D possibly TRBD2 on 6 matching bases. The CDR3 consists of 15 residues. Germline CDR1 reads SGHTA; CDR2 reads FQGTGA. The V and J ends lost 0 bases and 1 base respectively, with 9 bases between them. CDR3 amino acids: CASSLTGGAQETQYF. CDR3 nucleotides: TGTGCCAGCAGCTTAACCGGGGGAGCCCAAGAGACCCAGTACTTC.

In nucleotides, the CDR3 is TGCGCCAGCAGCTTGGTGGGTGAGGAGCATGGCTACACCTTC. It encodes CASSLVGEEHGYTF. The chain recombines TRBV5-1 with TRBJ1-2; D ambiguous. Trimming removed 0 bases at V and 6 bases at J, with 12 bases between. Germline assignment: CDR1 SGHRS and CDR2 YFSETQ. This CDR3 contains 14 residues.

The rearrangement joins TRBV7-9 to TRBJ2-3, with TRBD2 identical over 11 bases. V was clipped by 3 bases and J by 3 bases; unmatched bases: 2. The CDR3 sequence is 15 residues long. Germline V lookup: CDR1 SEHNR, CDR2 FQNEAQ (reference sequence). For the CDR3, the DNA is TGTGCCAGCAGCTTCTTAGCGGGAGGGACAGATACGCAGTATTTT. Its protein is CASSFLAGGTDTQYF.

V and J are TRBV7-9 and TRBJ2-1; D unclear. The V gene lost 1 base and the J gene lost 6 bases, with 13 bases spanning the gap. Germline V lookup: CDR1 SEHNR, CDR2 FQNEAQ (reference sequence). This CDR3 region has 15 residues. The CDR3 DNA sequence: TGTGCCAGCAGCTTAGTGACCCCACAAGGCAATGAGCAGTTCTTC. Translation gives CASSLVTPQGNEQFF.

V gene TRBV6-1 combines with J gene TRBJ2-1; D uncertain. This CDR3 has 12 amino acids. V was cut by 3 bases and J by 8 bases, with 8 bases left in between. Germline V CDR1 and CDR2: MNHNS, SASEGT. CDR3 sequence reads: CASSDGVYEQFF. CDR3 bases: TGTGCCAGCAGTGATGGGGTCTATGAGCAGTTCTTC.

This chain's CDR3 is CASRPWTSGSVEQYF. CDR3 sequence (DNA): TGTGCCAGCAGACCCTGGACTAGCGGGAGTGTCGAGCAGTACTTC. The chain combines TRBV27 with TRBJ2-7, with 13 bases fitting TRBD2. The CDR3 contains 15 residues. V lost 6 bases, J lost 6 bases, and 8 bases stayed unmatched. From germline, CDR1 is MNHEY and CDR2 SMNVEV (reference sequence).

This clone is a singleton in its sample. V and J are TRBV2 and TRBJ2-3; tentative D call: TRBD1 (7 bases). V lost 7 bases and J 6 bases, leaving 11 bases between the germline ends. The V gene's germline CDR1 is SNHLY and CDR2 FYNNEI. The CDR3 length is 12 residues. The DNA for the CDR3 is TGTGCCAGCATGGCAGGGGGGGATACGCAGTATTTT. Translation gives CASMAGGDTQYF.

This chain joins TRBV6-5 and TRBJ2-7; the match to TRBD1 covers 7 bases. Trimming removed 0 bases from V and 7 bases from J; junction bases left unmatched: 9. The CDR3 length is 15 residues. CDR1 is MNHEY and CDR2 is SVGAGI in the germline V gene. CDR3 amino acids: CASSYSSRGLREQYF. The CDR3 region has the DNA TGTGCCAGCAGTTACTCGAGTAGGGGGCTCCGAGAGCAGTACTTC.

The V and J genes are TRBV10-2 and TRBJ2-5; 7 nucleotides line up with TRBD2. This CDR3 is built from 14 residues. The ends lost 2 bases at V and 2 bases at J; junction bases unmatched: 2. CDR1 is WSHSY, CDR2 SAAADI, per germline. The CDR3 coding sequence is TGCGCCAGCAGTGAGATTAGCGGGCAAGAGACCCAGTACTTC. This gives the protein CASSEISGQETQYF.

This clone appeared once. The rearrangement uses TRBV6-5 and TRBJ2-1; D call uncertain. V was trimmed by 7 bases and J by 7 bases, leaving 8 bases between them. CDR1 and CDR2 from the germline V gene are MNHEY and SVGAGI. This CDR3 spans 11 amino acids. The CDR3 region is CASTYGNEQFF. CDR3 in DNA: TGTGCCAGCACCTACGGTAATGAGCAGTTCTTC.

The V call is TRBV27, the J call TRBJ1-5; D is possibly TRBD1 (5 bases). The V end was cut by 8 bases, the J end by 3 bases, with 11 bases between. Germline V gene data show CDR1 as MNHEY and CDR2 as SMNVEV (reference sequence). CDR3 size: 13 residues. Here the CDR3 DNA reads TGTGCCAGCCGGGGGTGGAACAATCAGCCCCAGCATTTT. Translation gives CASRGWNNQPQHF.